This T cell receptor beta chain was sequenced during a study of shared clonotypes between healthy human individuals. Trimming removed 6 bases from V and 4 bases from J, with 10 bases in between. The CDR3 runs 13 residues. Germline values: CDR1 MDHEN, CDR2 SYDVKM. TCRdb's table, derived via immunoSEQ multiplex PCR, lists solely in-frame clones and lacks some. Of around 2.5 million clones in the sample, roughly 93% were seen once. Regarding this clone: Antigen specificity is unknown.

The study, taken as a whole, reports: Of the naive CD4 clonotypes, roughly 5% were shared across a handful of donors. Larger richness was generally estimated for naive than memory subsets.

Donors were healthy HIV-negative adults without recently reported acute infections or vaccinations. CD4+ cell separation produced CD45RA+ naive and CD45RA-negative memory subsets. The chain employs TRBV28 and TRBJ1-5; the D is unclear. This clonotype was obtained from a man aged 18 to 30 in good health. Some clones in this sample may be carry-over from other donors' samples. Sequencing input: naive CD4+ T cells from PBMCs. Regarding subset: CD45RA+ positively selected. DNA of the CDR3: TGTGCCAGCAGCTACCCCCCGAATCAGCCCCAGCATTTT. Residues: CASSYPPNQPQHF.